The TCR beta chain described here comes from a study of shared clonotypes between healthy human individuals. The ends were cut back, 2 bases at V and 0 bases at J, with 11 bases in the middle. CDR1 and CDR2 (germline): SEHNR, FQNEAQ (reference sequence). CDR3 size: 17 residues. Libraries were prepared by immunoSEQ multiplex PCR; TCRdb keeps only in-frame clonotypes and omits some of them. Of approximately 1.4 million clones in the sample, 98% were seen once. The rearrangement uses TRBV7-9 and TRBJ2-6, with D possibly TRBD1 on 5 matching bases. The sample comprised naive CD4+ T cells sorted from blood. Subset indicated: CD45RA+ positively selected. The receptor was isolated from a man aged 30 to 45 in good health. The CDR3 bases are TGTGCCAGCAGCTTATCAACAGGAACCTCTGGGGCCAACGTCCTGACTTTC. It is translated as CASSLSTGTSGANVLTF.